This TCR beta chain was retrieved from a study of T cell repertoires in cytomegalovirus infection. About the study: Signatures in public TCR beta sequences pointed to both CMV infection and matching HLA type.

Study-level results: The study found HLA-C-restricted CMV-specific TCR beta clonotypes dominating the ex vivo response.

This CDR3 region has 12 residues. Looked up from germline, CDR1 is SGDLS and CDR2 is YYNGEE. Trimming left V 5 bases short and J 4 bases short, with 9 bases between. TCRdb analysed the reads with MiXCR anew, one entry per CDR3 protein. Of 75,000 to 100,000 distinct CDR3 sequences listed, about half are singletons. In regard to this clonotype: Its matching antigen is unknown.

This specimen consisted of CD8+ T cells from cultured PBMCs, obtained from culture after CMV antigen stimulation. The rearrangement links TRBV9 to TRBJ1-1; tentative D call: TRBD1 (5 bases). The TCR originated in a human donor in good health (CMV status not recorded). Some clones in this sample may be carry-over from other donors' samples. The CDR3 DNA is TGTGCCAGCAGTGGGGACCGCACTGAAGCTTTCTTT. Its translation: CASSGDRTEAFF.